Here is one TCR beta chain with its context. The CDR3 length is 17 residues. The V end lost 5 bases, the J end lost 2 bases, and 19 bases lay between the germline ends. The V gene's germline CDR1 is SEHNR and CDR2 FQNEAQ (reference sequence). CD8 cells regarded as naive lacked CD45RO, were positively chosen for CCR7, and omitted terminally differentiated effector memory CD45RA+ cells. Study donors comprised healthy, HIV-negative adults devoid of recent acute infection or vaccination. The data were taken from a study of shared clonotypes between healthy human individuals. Across the whole study: Per donor, three plates held CD4 naive cells, three held CD4 memory, two held CD8 naive and one held CD8 memory.

Every immunoSEQ plate was one replicate of a subset's evenly spread DNA. Only in-frame clones appear in the TCRdb table, and some are missing; sequencing was by immunoSEQ multiplex PCR. The sample includes 2 million to 2.5 million clones, roughly 95% seen only once; the top ten take about 1.1%. The V gene is TRBV7-9, the J gene TRBJ1-5; the D gene is possibly TRBD1 (5 bases). The sequenced sample consisted of naive CD8+ T cells sorted from blood. This sequence originates from a man younger than 35 in good health. Here the CDR3 DNA reads TGTGCCAGCAGCCCTACAGGAGGGGAATTTGGCAATCAGCCCCAGCATTTT. This sequence encodes CASSPTGGEFGNQPQHF.